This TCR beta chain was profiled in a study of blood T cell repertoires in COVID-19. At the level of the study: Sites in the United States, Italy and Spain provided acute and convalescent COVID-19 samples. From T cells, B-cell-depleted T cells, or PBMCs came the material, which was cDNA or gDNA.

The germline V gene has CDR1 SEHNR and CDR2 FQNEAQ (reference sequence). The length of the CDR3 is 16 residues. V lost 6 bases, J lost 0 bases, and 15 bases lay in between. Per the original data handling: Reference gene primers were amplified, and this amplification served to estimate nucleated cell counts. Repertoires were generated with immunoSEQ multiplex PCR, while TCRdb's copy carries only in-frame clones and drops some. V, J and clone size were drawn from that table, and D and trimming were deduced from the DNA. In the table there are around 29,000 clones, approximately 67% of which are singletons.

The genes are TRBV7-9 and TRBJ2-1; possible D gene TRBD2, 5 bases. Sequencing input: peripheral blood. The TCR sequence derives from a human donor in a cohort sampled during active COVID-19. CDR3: CASSLSLASSYNEQFF. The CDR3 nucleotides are TGTGCCAGCAGTCTGTCCCTAGCAAGCTCCTACAATGAGCAGTTCTTC. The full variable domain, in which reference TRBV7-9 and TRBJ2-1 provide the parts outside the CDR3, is DTGVSQNPRHKITKRGQNVTFRCDPISEHNRLYWYRQTLGQGPEFLTYFQNEAQLEKSRLLSDRFSAERPKGSFSTLEIQRTEQGDSAMYLCASSLSLASSYNEQFFGPGTRLTVL.